This T cell receptor beta chain comes out of a study of PD-1 blockade in classical Hodgkin lymphoma. TCRdb's copy holds only in-frame clones and misses some; the assay was immunoSEQ multiplex PCR. The sample lists roughly 2,700 clones; around 63% were seen once. In every patient, relapse followed autologous stem cell transplantation, while exposure to brentuximab vedotin differed. Negative selection with magnets was how CD8+ T cells were isolated from the thawed PBMCs. Patients' outcomes at their best amounted to complete response, partial response or progressive disease. This clone has a handful of counts. Its antigen is as yet unknown. General observations from the study: The causes of the repertoire differences, possibly disease activity or prior therapy, remain undefined. Baseline TCR diversity was reportedly lower in newly diagnosed patients than in healthy donors. It was reported as lower still in relapsed/refractory patients.

The sequence came from a human donor with classical Hodgkin lymphoma. Sequencing used CD8+ T cells from blood, obtained at baseline.

The DNA for the CDR3 is TGTGCCAGTAGTATGCTACTGGGAACCTCCTACGAGCAGTACTTC. This codes for CASSMLLGTSYEQYF. The V call is TRBV19, the J call TRBJ2-7; D is unresolved. CDR1 LNHDA and CDR2 SQIVND come from the germline V gene (reference sequence). CDR3 length: 15 residues. Trimming left V 3 bases short and J 0 bases short, with 12 bases between.